Given below is one TCR beta chain in context. The same CDR3 is also encoded by other DNA sequences in this sample. These data belong to a study of T cell responses to AZD1222 COVID-19 vaccine. The repertoire was sequenced with immunoSEQ multiplex PCR; TCRdb's copy has only in-frame clones and lacks some. The profile covers approximately 90,000 clones, with 75% to 90% appearing a single time and around 5.5% taken by the ten largest. CDR3 length: 13 amino acids. Trimming took off 2 bases at V and 2 bases at J, with 6 bases between the two ends. In germline, CDR1 is SGHTA, CDR2 FQGTGA. V is TRBV7-3 and J is TRBJ1-1, with D uncertain. Sequenced here: peripheral blood, sampled 28 days after the second AZD1222 dose. The source of this sequence is an adult who received the AZD1222 COVID-19 vaccine. For the CDR3, the DNA is TGTGCCAGCAGCTTAGGGAGAAACACTGAAGCTTTCTTT. Translated, it gives CASSLGRNTEAFF.